A selection of T cell receptor beta chains follows, all from one sample in a study of CD8+CD57+ T cells in acquired aplastic anemia. One entry per CDR3 protein results from TCRdb running MiXCR on the reads. This sample has a few hundred thousand distinct CDR3 sequences, with over 55% found just once. The sequenced sample consisted of sorted CD4+, CD8+, or CD8+CD57+ T cells (not recorded which) from PBMCs. The receptors originated from a human donor in good health. CDR3s include the opening cysteine and the closing phenylalanine or tryptophan. The D gene is left open where the match is weak. The size of a clone is reported for some rows only, either as once, few or many, or as a class for expanded clones.

j_gene	d_gene	abundance	v_gene	CDR3aa	CDR3nt
TRBJ2-7	TRBD2	.	TRBV7-4	CASSVAGGDYEQYF	TGTGCCAGCAGCGTAGCGGGTGGGGACTACGAGCAGTACTTC
TRBJ2-7	TRBD2	many	TRBV2	CASSPQEREGTYEQYF	TGTGCCAGCAGCCCCCAGGAGCGGGAGGGTACCTACGAGCAGTACTTC
TRBJ2-3	.	.	TRBV7-7	CASSVGSGDTQYF	TGTGCTAGCAGCGTCGGATCTGGTGATACGCAGTATTTT
TRBJ2-3	.	many	TRBV7-9	CASSPRSDAVGTQYF	TGTGCCAGCAGCCCACGGTCTGACGCGGTCGGTACGCAGTATTTT
TRBJ2-5	.	many	TRBV29-1	CSVELARDIASRETQYF	TGCAGCGTTGAGCTAGCTCGGGACATCGCTTCTCGGGAGACCCAGTACTTC
TRBJ2-1	TRBD2	.	TRBV13	CASTRGREYNEQFF	TGTGCCAGCACCCGCGGGCGGGAGTACAATGAGCAGTTCTTC
TRBJ1-2	TRBD1	many	TRBV9	CASSGDRGVYGYTF	TGTGCCAGCAGCGGGGACAGGGGGGTTTATGGCTACACCTTC
TRBJ1-4	.	once	TRBV20-1	CSATGAGEKLFF	TGCAGTGCTACTGGGGCAGGAGAAAAACTGTTTTTT
TRBJ1-1	.	.	TRBV27	CASSLRSDTNTEAFF	TGCGCCAGCAGTTTACGGTCTGACACGAACACTGAAGCTTTCTTT
TRBJ2-1	TRBD2	.	TRBV27	CASSPLAGGPGEQFF	TGTGCCAGCAGTCCATTAGCGGGAGGCCCAGGTGAGCAGTTCTTC
TRBJ2-7	.	.	TRBV12-3/TRBV12-4	CASRGDLISDEQYF	TGTGCCAGCAGGGGGGACTTAATATCGGACGAGCAGTACTTC
TRBJ1-6	.	.	TRBV7-3	CASSLGPGLAGGLEESPLHF	TGTGCCAGCAGCTTAGGTCCGGGACTAGCGGGGGGTTTGGAGGAATCACCCCTCCACTTT
TRBJ2-7	.	once	TRBV27	CASSLSGGGEQYF	TGTGCCAGCAGTTTATCAGGAGGGGGAGAGCAGTACTTC
TRBJ2-2	.	.	TRBV7-2	CASTAWGTGELFF	TGTGCCAGCACCGCCTGGGGTACCGGGGAGCTGTTTTTT
TRBJ2-2	TRBD2	.	TRBV5-4	CASSFGLAANTGELFF	TGTGCCAGCAGCTTTGGACTAGCGGCGAACACCGGGGAGCTGTTTTTT
TRBJ2-5	.	.	TRBV5-1	CASGLEAGWETQYF	TGCGCCAGCGGGTTGGAGGCAGGGTGGGAGACCCAGTACTTC
TRBJ1-1	TRBD1	.	TRBV2	CASLGDRVGTEAFF	TGTGCCAGCCTGGGGGACAGGGTTGGCACTGAAGCTTTCTTT
TRBJ2-5	.	.	TRBV24-1	CATSGPGISF	TGTGCCACCAGTGGGCCCGGGATTTCATTC
TRBJ2-3	.	.	TRBV2	CASRQGDTWDTQYF	TGTGCCAGCAGGCAAGGGGACACCTGGGATACGCAGTATTTT
TRBJ2-1	.	.	TRBV20-1	CSARDVNEQFF	TGCAGTGCTAGAGATGTGAATGAGCAGTTCTTC
TRBJ1-2	.	.	TRBV20-1	CSARDSQFRYGYTF	TGCAGTGCTAGAGATAGTCAGTTCCGTTATGGCTACACCTTC
TRBJ2-7	TRBD1	.	TRBV20-1	CSAREPGQGNPEQYF	TGCAGTGCTAGAGAACCGGGACAGGGTAATCCCGAGCAGTACTTC
TRBJ2-1	TRBD2	few	TRBV24-1	CATQGLAIEQFF	TGTGCCACCCAGGGACTAGCAATTGAGCAGTTCTTC
TRBJ2-7	.	many	TRBV2	CASVPSSSYEQYF	TGTGCCAGCGTCCCTAGCAGCTCCTACGAGCAGTACTTC
TRBJ1-1	.	.	TRBV15	CATTQNTEAFF	TGTGCCACCACTCAGAACACTGAAGCTTTCTTT
TRBJ1-6	.	.	TRBV9	CASSVGTSGNSPLHF	TGTGCCAGCAGCGTGGGGACTAGCGGCAATTCACCCCTCCACTTT
TRBJ1-6	.	.	TRBV20-1	CSARDEGWNSPLHF	TGCAGTGCTAGAGATGAGGGTTGGAATTCACCCCTCCACTTT
TRBJ1-1	TRBD1	.	TRBV19	CASSAGQQNTEAFF	TGTGCCAGTAGCGCGGGACAGCAGAACACTGAAGCTTTCTTT
TRBJ2-5	TRBD1	.	TRBV7-8	CASSPGTGDTGETQYF	TGTGCCAGCAGCCCCGGGACAGGGGACACCGGGGAGACCCAGTACTTC
TRBJ2-3	.	.	TRBV19	CANSIAGTVNEQYF	TGTGCCAATAGTATAGCCGGGACGGTGAACGAGCAGTATTTT
TRBJ2-1	TRBD2	many	TRBV19	CASSIRGEAYNEQFF	TGTGCCAGTAGTATCCGGGGGGAGGCCTACAATGAGCAGTTCTTC
TRBJ1-1	TRBD1	once	TRBV5-1	CASNRQGAGTEAFF	TGCGCCAGCAACAGACAGGGAGCAGGGACTGAAGCTTTCTTT
TRBJ2-7	.	many	TRBV9	CASSVGEVHEQYF	TGTGCCAGCAGCGTAGGAGAGGTCCACGAGCAGTACTTC
TRBJ2-5	.	.	TRBV12-3/TRBV12-4	CASSLWDISYNETQYF	TGTGCCAGCAGCCTATGGGACATTAGCTACAATGAGACCCAGTACTTC
TRBJ1-2	.	.	TRBV2	CASSEGRLRGYTF	TGTGCCAGCAGTGAGGGACGGCTACGGGGCTACACCTTC
TRBJ1-4	.	.	TRBV5-4	CASSLQGVGEKLFF	TGTGCCAGCAGCTTACAGGGTGTGGGAGAAAAACTGTTTTTT
TRBJ1-1	TRBD1	.	TRBV19	CTSRDRGHNTEAFF	TGCACCAGTAGGGACAGGGGGCACAACACTGAAGCTTTCTTT
TRBJ2-1	TRBD1	.	TRBV20-1	CRGLDRASDEQFF	TGCAGGGGATTGGACAGGGCTTCCGATGAGCAGTTCTTC
TRBJ2-7	.	.	TRBV20-1	CSARAPTGPFYEQYF	TGCAGTGCTAGAGCTCCAACGGGCCCATTCTACGAGCAGTACTTC